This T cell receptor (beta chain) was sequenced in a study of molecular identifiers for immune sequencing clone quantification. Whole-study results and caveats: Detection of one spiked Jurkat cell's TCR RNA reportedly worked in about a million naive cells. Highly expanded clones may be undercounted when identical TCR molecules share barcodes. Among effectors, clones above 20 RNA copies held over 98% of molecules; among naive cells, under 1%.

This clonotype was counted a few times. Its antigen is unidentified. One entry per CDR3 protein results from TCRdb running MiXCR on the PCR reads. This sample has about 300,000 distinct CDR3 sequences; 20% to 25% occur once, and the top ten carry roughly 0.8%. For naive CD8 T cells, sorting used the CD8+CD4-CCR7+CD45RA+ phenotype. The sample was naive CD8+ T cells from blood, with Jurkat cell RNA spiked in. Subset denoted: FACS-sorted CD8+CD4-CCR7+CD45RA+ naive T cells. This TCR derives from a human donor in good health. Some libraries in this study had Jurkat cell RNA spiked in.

CDR3 bases: TGCAGTGCTAGAGATTTAGCAACTAATGAAAAACTGTTTTTT. It codes for CSARDLATNEKLFF. The chain is built from TRBV20-1 and TRBJ1-4; D is undetermined. This CDR3 comprises 14 residues. Germline-derived CDR1 and CDR2 are DFQATT and SNEGSKA (reference sequence). V shed 0 bases and J shed 0 bases, with 5 bases lying between them.